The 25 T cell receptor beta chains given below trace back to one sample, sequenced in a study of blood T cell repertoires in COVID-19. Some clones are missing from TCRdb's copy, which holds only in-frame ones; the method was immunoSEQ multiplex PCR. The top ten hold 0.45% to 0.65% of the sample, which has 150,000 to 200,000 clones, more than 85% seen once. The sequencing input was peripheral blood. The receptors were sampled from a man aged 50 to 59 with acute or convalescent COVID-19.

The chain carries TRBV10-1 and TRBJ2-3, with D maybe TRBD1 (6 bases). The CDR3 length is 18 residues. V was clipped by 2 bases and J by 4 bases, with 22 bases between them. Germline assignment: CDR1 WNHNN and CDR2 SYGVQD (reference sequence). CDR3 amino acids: CASSESDRKIQGPDTQYF. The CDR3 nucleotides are TGCGCCAGCAGTGAGAGCGACAGGAAAATACAGGGCCCAGATACGCAGTATTTT.

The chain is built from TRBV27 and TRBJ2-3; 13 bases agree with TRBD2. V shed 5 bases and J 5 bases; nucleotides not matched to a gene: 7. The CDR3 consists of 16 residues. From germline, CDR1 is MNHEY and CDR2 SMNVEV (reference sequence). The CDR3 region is CASSGLAGVRGDTQYF. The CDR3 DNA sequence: TGTGCCAGCAGTGGACTAGCGGGAGTTCGAGGAGATACGCAGTATTTT.

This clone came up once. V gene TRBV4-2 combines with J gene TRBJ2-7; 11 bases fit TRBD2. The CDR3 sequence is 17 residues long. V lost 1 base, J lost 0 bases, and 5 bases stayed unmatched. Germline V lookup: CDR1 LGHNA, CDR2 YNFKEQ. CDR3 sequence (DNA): TGTGCCAGCAGCCAAGGACTAGCGGGACGCACCTCCTACGAGCAGTACTTC. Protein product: CASSQGLAGRTSYEQYF.

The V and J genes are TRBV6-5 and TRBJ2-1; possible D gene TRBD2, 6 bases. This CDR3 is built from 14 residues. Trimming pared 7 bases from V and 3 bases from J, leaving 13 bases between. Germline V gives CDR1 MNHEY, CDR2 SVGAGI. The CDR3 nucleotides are TGTGCCAGCATCCCGGGGGACGACTACAATGAGCAGTTCTTC. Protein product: CASIPGDDYNEQFF.

CDR3 sequence (DNA): TGCGCCAGCAGCCAAGAATGGAGGGGCGAGCAGTACTTC. Protein product: CASSQEWRGEQYF. The gene calls are TRBV4-1 and TRBJ2-7, with D perhaps TRBD2 (6 bases). Looked up from germline, CDR1 is MGHRA and CDR2 is YSYEKL. Trimming left V 0 bases short and J 6 bases short, with 9 bases between. The CDR3 spans 13 residues.

For the CDR3, the DNA is TGTGCCAGCAGTAAACAGGGGGCGCGGGGCACAGATACGCAGTATTTT. This sequence encodes CASSKQGARGTDTQYF. The rearrangement uses TRBV3-1 (or the pseudogene TRBV3-2) and TRBJ2-3, with 9 bases identical to TRBD1. The V segment lost 6 bases and the J segment 1 base; nucleotides outside the gene matches: 8. There are 16 residues in the CDR3. Germline lookup yields CDR1 LGHDT and CDR2 YNNKEL (reference sequence).

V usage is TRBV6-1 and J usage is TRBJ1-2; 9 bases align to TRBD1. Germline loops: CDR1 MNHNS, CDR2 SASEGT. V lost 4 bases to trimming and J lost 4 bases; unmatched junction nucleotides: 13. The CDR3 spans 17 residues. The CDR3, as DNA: TGTGCCAGCAGTGGAGGGACAGGGCAAACGGAGCCCTATGGCTACACCTTC. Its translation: CASSGGTGQTEPYGYTF.

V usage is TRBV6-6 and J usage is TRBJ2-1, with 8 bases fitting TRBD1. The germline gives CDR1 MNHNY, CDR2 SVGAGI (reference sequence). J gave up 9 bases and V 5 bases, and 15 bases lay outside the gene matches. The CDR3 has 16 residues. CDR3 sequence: CASSQTGAGGPSEQFF. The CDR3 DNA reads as TGTGCCAGCAGTCAGACAGGGGCTGGGGGACCTAGTGAGCAGTTCTTC.

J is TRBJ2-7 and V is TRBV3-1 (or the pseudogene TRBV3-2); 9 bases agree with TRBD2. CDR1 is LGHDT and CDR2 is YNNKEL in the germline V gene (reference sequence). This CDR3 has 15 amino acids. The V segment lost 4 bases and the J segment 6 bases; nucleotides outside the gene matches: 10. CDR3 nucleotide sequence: TGTGCCAGCAGCCGCCTAAGCGGGAGGCAACGCGAGCAGTACTTC. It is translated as CASSRLSGRQREQYF.

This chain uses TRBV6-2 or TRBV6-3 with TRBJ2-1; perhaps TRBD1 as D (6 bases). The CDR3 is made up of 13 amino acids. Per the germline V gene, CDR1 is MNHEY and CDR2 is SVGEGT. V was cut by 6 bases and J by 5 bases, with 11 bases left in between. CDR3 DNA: TGTGCCAGCAGCTTTGGACAGAACAATGAGCAGTTCTTC. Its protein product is CASSFGQNNEQFF.

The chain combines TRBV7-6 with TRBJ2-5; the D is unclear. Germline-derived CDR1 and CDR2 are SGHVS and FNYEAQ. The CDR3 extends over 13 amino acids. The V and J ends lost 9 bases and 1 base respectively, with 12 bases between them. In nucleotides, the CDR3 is TGTGCCAGTAGCCGGCGGATCCAAGAGACCCAGTACTTC. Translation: CASSRRIQETQYF. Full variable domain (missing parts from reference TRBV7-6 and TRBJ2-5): GAGVSQSPRYKVTKRGQDVALRCDPISGHVSLYWYRQALGQGPEFLTYFNYEAQQDKSGLPNDRFSAERPEGSISTLTIQRTEQRDSAMYRCASSRRIQETQYFGPGTRLLVL.

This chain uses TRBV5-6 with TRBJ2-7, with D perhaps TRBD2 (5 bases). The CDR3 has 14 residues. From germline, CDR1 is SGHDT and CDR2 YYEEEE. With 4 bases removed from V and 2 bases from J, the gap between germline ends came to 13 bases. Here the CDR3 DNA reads TGTGCCAGCAGCCCGCCGGGGTCTACCTACGAGCAGTACGTC. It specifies CASSPPGSTYEQYV.

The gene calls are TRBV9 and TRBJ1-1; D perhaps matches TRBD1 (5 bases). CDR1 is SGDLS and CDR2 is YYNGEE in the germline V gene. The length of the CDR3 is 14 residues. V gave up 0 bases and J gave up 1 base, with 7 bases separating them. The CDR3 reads CASSVEGRNTEAFF. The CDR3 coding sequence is TGTGCCAGCAGCGTAGAGGGGCGGAACACTGAAGCTTTCTTT. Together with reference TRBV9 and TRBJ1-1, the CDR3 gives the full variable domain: DSGVTQTPKHLITATGQRVTLRCSPRSGDLSVYWYQQSLDQGLQFLIQYYNGEERAKGNILERFSAQQFPDLHSELNLSSLELGDSALYFCASSVEGRNTEAFFGQGTRLTVV.

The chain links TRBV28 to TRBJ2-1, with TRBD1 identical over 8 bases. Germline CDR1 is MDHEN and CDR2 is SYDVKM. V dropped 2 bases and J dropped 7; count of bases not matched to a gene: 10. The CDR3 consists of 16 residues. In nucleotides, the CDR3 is TGTGCCAGCAGTTTACATAGACAGGGGATCCGGAATGAGCAGTTCTTC. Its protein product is CASSLHRQGIRNEQFF.

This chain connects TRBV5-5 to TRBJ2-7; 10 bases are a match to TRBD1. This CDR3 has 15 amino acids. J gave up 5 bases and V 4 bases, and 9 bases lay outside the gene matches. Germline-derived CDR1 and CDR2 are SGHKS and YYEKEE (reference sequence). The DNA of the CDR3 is TGTGCCAGCAGCGGGGGACAGGGGTTTCCCCACGAGCAGTACTTC. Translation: CASSGGQGFPHEQYF.

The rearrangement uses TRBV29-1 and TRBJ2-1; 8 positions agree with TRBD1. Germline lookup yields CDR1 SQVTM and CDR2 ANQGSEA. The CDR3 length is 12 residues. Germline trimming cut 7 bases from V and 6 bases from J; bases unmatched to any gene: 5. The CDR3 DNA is TGCAGCGCCGGAACAGGGGGCAATGAGCAGTTCTTC. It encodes CSAGTGGNEQFF.

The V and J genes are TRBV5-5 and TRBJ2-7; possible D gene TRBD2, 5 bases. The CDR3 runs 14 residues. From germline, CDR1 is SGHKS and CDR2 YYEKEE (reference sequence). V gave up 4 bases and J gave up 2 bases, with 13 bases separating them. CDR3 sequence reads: CASSGGLSAYEQYV. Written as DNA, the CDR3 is TGTGCCAGCAGCGGCGGACTCTCCGCCTACGAGCAGTACGTC.

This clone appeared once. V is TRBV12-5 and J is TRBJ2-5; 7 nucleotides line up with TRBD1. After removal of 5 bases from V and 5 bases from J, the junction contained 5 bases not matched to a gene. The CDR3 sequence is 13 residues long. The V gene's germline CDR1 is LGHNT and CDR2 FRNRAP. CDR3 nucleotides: TGTGCTAGTGGTGACAGGGTTGGTGAGACCCAGTACTTC. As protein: CASGDRVGETQYF.

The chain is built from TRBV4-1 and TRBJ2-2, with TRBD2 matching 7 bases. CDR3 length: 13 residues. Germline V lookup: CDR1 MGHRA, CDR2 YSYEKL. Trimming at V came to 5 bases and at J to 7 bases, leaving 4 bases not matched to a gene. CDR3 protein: CASSSVAGGELFF. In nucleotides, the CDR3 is TGCGCCAGCAGCAGTGTAGCGGGCGGGGAGCTGTTTTTT.

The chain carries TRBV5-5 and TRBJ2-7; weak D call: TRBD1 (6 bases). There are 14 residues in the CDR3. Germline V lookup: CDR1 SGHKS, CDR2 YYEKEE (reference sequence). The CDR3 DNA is TGTGTCAGCAGCCTTCCCCCAGGGGATTACGAGCAGTACGTC. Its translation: CVSSLPPGDYEQYV.

In DNA, the CDR3 is TGTGCCAGCAGTTTATCAGGGGGCGGCTCCTACGAGCAGTACTTC. Translated: CASSLSGGGSYEQYF. This chain joins TRBV27 and TRBJ2-7; 7 bases agree with TRBD1. This CDR3 region has 15 residues. Germline lookup yields CDR1 MNHEY and CDR2 SMNVEV (reference sequence). The V and J ends lost 0 bases and 0 bases, in that order; junction bases with no gene match: 2.

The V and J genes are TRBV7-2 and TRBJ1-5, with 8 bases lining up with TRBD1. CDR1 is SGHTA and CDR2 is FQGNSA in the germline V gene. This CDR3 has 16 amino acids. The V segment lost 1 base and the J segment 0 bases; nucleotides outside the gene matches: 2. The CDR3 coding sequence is TGTGCCAGCAGCTTAGATACAGGGGGTAGCAATCAGCCCCAGCATTTT. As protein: CASSLDTGGSNQPQHF.

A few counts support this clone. CDR3 sequence (DNA): TGTGCCAGTAGTTGGGCTTTCCTTCCCATCAGGGCGCAGTATTTT. This encodes CASSWAFLPIRAQYF. The V call is TRBV19, the J call TRBJ2-3, with a possible D match to TRBD1 (5 bases). V lost 5 bases and J lost 10, with 22 bases in between. Germline CDR1 reads LNHDA; CDR2 reads SQIVND (reference sequence). The CDR3 sequence is 15 residues long. The full variable domain, its missing parts supplied by reference TRBV19 and TRBJ2-3, is DGGITQSPKYLFRKEGQNVTLSCEQNLNHDAMYWYRQDPGQGLRLIYYSQIVNDFQKGDIAEGYSVSREKKESFPLTVTSAQKNPTAFYLCASSWAFLPIRAQYFGPGTRLTVL.

The CDR3 spells CASSQQGAYTGELFF. CDR3 sequence (DNA): TGTGCCAGCAGCCAACAGGGGGCCTACACCGGGGAGCTGTTTTTT. The chain couples TRBV7-2 to TRBJ2-2; 9 positions agree with TRBD1. V dropped 5 bases and J dropped 3; count of bases not matched to a gene: 4. The CDR3 is 15 residues long. In germline, CDR1 is SGHTA, CDR2 FQGNSA.

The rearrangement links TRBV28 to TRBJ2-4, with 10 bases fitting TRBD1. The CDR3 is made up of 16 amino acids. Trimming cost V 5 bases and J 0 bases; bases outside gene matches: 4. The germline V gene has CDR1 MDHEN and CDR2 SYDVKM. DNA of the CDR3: TGTGCCAGCAGTCCCGACAGGGGGCGAGCCAAAAACATTCAGTACTTC. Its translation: CASSPDRGRAKNIQYF. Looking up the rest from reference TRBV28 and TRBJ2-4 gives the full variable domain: DVKVTQSSRYLVKRTGEKVFLECVQDMDHENMFWYRQDPGLGLRLIYFSYDVKMKEKGDIPEGYSVSREKKERFSLILESASTNQTSMYLCASSPDRGRAKNIQYFGAGTRLSVL.